The present TCR beta chain was sequenced within a study of brain T cells in children with intractable seizures. Time point reported: blood from clinic visit 5 months post-surgery; TSC patient then seizure free. Pre-surgery treatment included at least one anti-epileptic drug. Profiled with immunoSEQ multiplex PCR; TCRdb holds only in-frame clones, not every one. The profile shows a few hundred thousand clones, about 94% of them singletons. The material was peripheral blood, obtained roughly 5 months after surgery. This sequence was found in a boy under two years old with tuberous sclerosis and intractable seizures.

CDR3 DNA sequence: TGTGCCACCCTAGCGGGGAAGCAGTTCTTC. It codes for CATLAGKQFF. The V call is TRBV19, the J call TRBJ2-1, with 9 bases that match TRBD2. The CDR3 spans 10 residues. J lost 11 bases, V lost 10 bases, and 3 bases had no gene match. CDR1 LNHDA and CDR2 SQIVND come from the germline V gene (reference sequence).